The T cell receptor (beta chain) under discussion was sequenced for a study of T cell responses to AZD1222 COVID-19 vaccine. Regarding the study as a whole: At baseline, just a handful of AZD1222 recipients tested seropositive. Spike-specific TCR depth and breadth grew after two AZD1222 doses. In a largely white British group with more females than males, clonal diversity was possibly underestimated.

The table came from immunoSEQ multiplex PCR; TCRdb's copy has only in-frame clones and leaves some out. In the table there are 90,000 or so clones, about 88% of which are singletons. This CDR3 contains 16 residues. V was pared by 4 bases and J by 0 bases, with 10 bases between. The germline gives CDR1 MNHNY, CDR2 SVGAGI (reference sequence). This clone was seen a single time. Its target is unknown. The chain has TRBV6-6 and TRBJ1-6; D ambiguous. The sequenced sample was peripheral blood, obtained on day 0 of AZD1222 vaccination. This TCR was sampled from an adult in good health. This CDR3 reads CASSSRISSYNSPLHF. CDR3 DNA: TGTGCCAGCAGTTCCCGGATCAGCTCCTATAATTCACCCCTCCACTTT.